This TCR beta chain was observed in a study of cytomegalovirus exposure and HLA in healthy donors. V lost 5 bases to trimming and J lost 6 bases, with 19 bases between them. This CDR3 spans 15 amino acids. CDR1 is PRHDT, CDR2 FYEKMQ, per germline (reference sequence). 60 Vbeta and 13 Jbeta primers were used in PCR. Clones were sequenced by immunoSEQ multiplex PCR, and TCRdb holds only the in-frame ones, with some missing. Among about 64,000 clones listed, more than 60% were seen once. Sequencing used PBMCs. This rearrangement joins TRBV13 to TRBJ1-1, with a possible D match to TRBD1 (5 bases). The sequence derives from a male donor in good health and CMV-seropositive. The CDR3 DNA follows: TGTGCCAGCAGCCCGCCCCTCGACAGAGCCCCTGAAGCTTTCTTT. Translated: CASSPPLDRAPEAFF.